This T cell receptor beta chain came from a study of T cell repertoires in cytomegalovirus infection. General observations from the study: HLA-C-restricted CMV clonotypes gave the most frequent clonotype in two of eight donors.

CDR3 length: 13 residues. CDR1 is MNHNS, CDR2 SASEGT, per germline. Trimming removed 10 bases at V and 2 bases at J, with 14 bases between. One entry per CDR3 protein results from TCRdb running MiXCR on the reads. The sample records approximately 500,000 distinct CDR3 sequences, 15% to 20% being singletons. This clonotype was detected ten times or more. What it binds is not known. The sequence was collected from a human donor in good health (CMV status not recorded). Some clones in this sample may be carry-over from other donors' samples. Sample: CD8+ T cells from PBMCs. This chain connects TRBV6-1 to TRBJ1-1; no reliable D call. CDR3 nucleotide sequence: TGTGCCACCCCCGGCAGAACCAACACTGAAGCTTTCTTT. Translated, it gives CATPGRTNTEAFF.